Each of the 18 T cell receptor beta chains below was sequenced from the same sample in a study of T cell responses to AZD1222 COVID-19 vaccine (dated by TCRdb to the early 2020s). Interpreted using the paper, the time point label stands for: baseline before first vaccination. Per the publication, the treatment or condition label means: meningococcal conjugate vaccine given as trial control. Library preparation was by the immunoSEQ multiplex PCR assay. What TCRdb holds here is the immuneACCESS table cut down to in-frame rearrangements. Part of the clones is not present; checked against another copy, under half of the missing clones reflect an unresolved V gene, and the others are unexplained. The sample has about 110,000 clones on record, approximately 85% of them singletons. 13% of the sample rests with the top ten. Sequencing was performed on peripheral blood, taken on day 0 of MenACWY control vaccination. The source of these receptors is an adult in good health.

V usage is TRBV7-3 and J usage is TRBJ1-1; tentatively, D is TRBD1 (6 bases). Germline V CDR1 and CDR2: SGHTA, FQGTGA. Trimming pared 5 bases from V and 2 bases from J, leaving 15 bases between. CDR3 size: 15 residues. CDR3 bases: TGTGCCAGCAGCCGTTACGCGGACAGAAACACTGAAGCTTTCTTT. This sequence encodes CASSRYADRNTEAFF.

The chain couples TRBV10-3 to TRBJ2-5; maybe TRBD1 (6 bases). The V gene's germline CDR1 is ENHRY and CDR2 SYGVKD. The CDR3 is 13 residues long. Trimming pared 7 bases from V and 2 bases from J, leaving 11 bases between. This CDR3 reads CAITQGWQETQYF. CDR3 in DNA: TGTGCCATCACCCAGGGGTGGCAAGAGACCCAGTACTTC.

The rearrangement joins TRBV9 to TRBJ2-7; D might be TRBD1 (6 bases). CDR1 is SGDLS, CDR2 YYNGEE, per germline. CDR3 size: 14 residues. Trimming shortened V by 4 bases and J by 2 bases, and 13 bases separated the two germline ends. The CDR3 protein is CASSPLRQAYEQYF. CDR3 sequence (DNA): TGTGCCAGCAGCCCCCTTAGACAGGCCTACGAGCAGTACTTC.

The gene calls are TRBV7-6 and TRBJ2-6, with TRBD1 identical over 10 bases. Germline CDR1 and CDR2: SGHVS and FNYEAQ. The CDR3 sequence is 18 residues long. The junction had 8 bases not matched to a gene; V was cut back by 4 bases and J by 2 bases. DNA of the CDR3: TGTGCCAGCAGCTCCCGGGACAGGGGTCGCACTGGGGCCAACGTCCTGACTTTC. It codes for CASSSRDRGRTGANVLTF.

This clone was found once. This chain uses TRBV7-6 with TRBJ2-7; 7 positions match TRBD1. V lost 8 bases, J lost 7 bases, and 11 bases stayed unmatched. Germline CDR1 reads SGHVS; CDR2 reads FNYEAQ. This CDR3 spans 13 amino acids. CDR3 sequence reads: CASLGGPGREQYF. CDR3 bases: TGTGCCAGCCTAGGGGGCCCAGGGCGTGAGCAGTACTTC.

CDR3 DNA: TGTGCCAGCAGCCAAGTCTCCCAAGAGACCCAGTACTTC. It is translated as CASSQVSQETQYF. The chain carries TRBV3-1 (or the pseudogene TRBV3-2) and TRBJ2-5; no definite D call. This CDR3 is 13 amino acids long. V lost 1 base, J lost 1 base, and 4 bases lay in between. Looked up from germline, CDR1 is LGHDT and CDR2 is YNNKEL (reference sequence).

The chain uses TRBV6-2 or TRBV6-3 and TRBJ2-7, with 10 bases fitting TRBD2. Germline V gives CDR1 MNHEY, CDR2 SVGEGT. V trimming: 5 bases; J trimming: 4 bases; junction bases outside the gene matches: 5. CDR3 size: 14 residues. In nucleotides, the CDR3 is TGTGCCAGCAGTCTAGCGGGAGTCGGGTACGAGCAGTACTTC. Translation gives CASSLAGVGYEQYF.

The rearrangement joins TRBV28 to TRBJ1-6; a weak D match, TRBD1 (5 bases). The CDR3 consists of 15 residues. Trimming took off 6 bases at V and 7 bases at J, with 16 bases between the two ends. From germline, CDR1 is MDHEN and CDR2 SYDVKM. In nucleotides, the CDR3 is TGTGCCAGCAGCCCATACGGGGGTAAGAATTCACCCCTCCACTTT. Translation: CASSPYGGKNSPLHF.

The rearrangement joins TRBV30 to TRBJ2-2; 9 bases agree with TRBD1. With 5 bases clipped from V and 5 bases from J, the junction kept 21 bases outside the gene matches. The CDR3 extends over 19 amino acids. Germline V lookup: CDR1 GTSNPN, CDR2 SVGIG (reference sequence). CDR3 in DNA: TGTGCCTGGGAGCCGGGACAGGGAAGGATTTCAGTTAGGACCGGGGAGCTGTTTTTT. This gives the protein CAWEPGQGRISVRTGELFF.

The gene calls are TRBV7-9 and TRBJ2-2; TRBD2 matches at 8 bases. The CDR3 loop spans 15 amino acids. Germline V gene sequence: CDR1 SEHNR, CDR2 FQNEAQ (reference sequence). V was clipped by 5 bases and J by 6 bases; unmatched bases: 8. CDR3 region: CASSQGTRDPGELFF. The CDR3 bases are TGTGCCAGCAGCCAAGGGACTAGGGATCCCGGGGAGCTGTTTTTT.

The chain links TRBV5-4 to TRBJ2-5; 9 positions match TRBD2. V dropped 7 bases and J dropped 2; count of bases not matched to a gene: 3. CDR1 and CDR2 (germline): SGHNT, YYREEE (reference sequence). This CDR3 comprises 13 residues. The CDR3 region is CASQGLAQETQYF. Here the CDR3 DNA reads TGTGCCAGCCAGGGACTAGCACAAGAGACCCAGTACTTC.

CDR3 bases: TGCGCCAGCAGCCAAGGAAGGGTGGGACAGGGGGAAAAACTGTTTTTT. It yields the protein CASSQGRVGQGEKLFF. The chain links TRBV4-1 to TRBJ1-4, with 10 bases that match TRBD1. Looked up from germline, CDR1 is MGHRA and CDR2 is YSYEKL. This CDR3 is built from 16 residues. The junction had 7 bases not matched to a gene; V was cut back by 1 base and J by 8 bases.

The chain couples TRBV6-2 or TRBV6-3 to TRBJ2-5; 11 bases match TRBD2. From germline, CDR1 is MNHEY and CDR2 SVGEGT. The V segment lost 0 bases and the J segment 1 base; nucleotides outside the gene matches: 4. This CDR3 spans 17 amino acids. The CDR3 region has the DNA TGTGCCAGCAGTTACTCCATTAGCGGGGGGGCCCAAGAGACCCAGTACTTC. Amino acids: CASSYSISGGAQETQYF.

This sequence joins TRBV6-2 or TRBV6-3 and TRBJ2-1; 8 bases fit TRBD2. The CDR3 runs to 19 residues. V lost 6 bases to trimming and J lost 5 bases; unmatched junction nucleotides: 21. Germline assignment: CDR1 MNHEY and CDR2 SVGEGT. The CDR3 nucleotides are TGTGCCAGCAGCCGGGAGGGCAGGCCCCAGGAGCGGGGTGACAATGAGCAGTTCTTC. Protein product: CASSREGRPQERGDNEQFF.

This chain connects TRBV28 to TRBJ2-7; 7 nucleotides align to TRBD1. Per the germline V gene, CDR1 is MDHEN and CDR2 is SYDVKM. V gave up 8 bases and J gave up 7 bases; unmatched junction bases: 20. The CDR3 covers 16 residues. This CDR3 reads CASYGVPGQAAKEQYF. CDR3 sequence (DNA): TGTGCCAGCTATGGTGTTCCTGGACAGGCGGCGAAGGAGCAGTACTTC.

The CDR3 here is CATSDWDPRDTQYF. The CDR3 DNA reads TGTGCCACCAGTGACTGGGACCCACGAGATACGCAGTATTTT. V gene TRBV24-1 combines with J gene TRBJ2-3; D tentatively reads TRBD1 or TRBD2 (5 bases each). Trimming shortened V by 4 bases and J by 5 bases, and 12 bases separated the two germline ends. Germline V gene lookup returns CDR1 KGHDR and CDR2 SFDVKD. The CDR3 has 14 amino acids.

This rearrangement joins TRBV4-2 to TRBJ2-3, with 8 bases aligning to TRBD1. With 2 bases clipped from V and 4 bases from J, the junction kept 5 bases outside the gene matches. Germline values: CDR1 LGHNA, CDR2 YNFKEQ. The CDR3 length is 15 residues. The chain's CDR3 is CASSQTSTGADTQYF. CDR3 nucleotide sequence: TGTGCCAGCAGCCAAACATCGACAGGGGCAGATACGCAGTATTTT.

The gene calls are TRBV3-1 (or the pseudogene TRBV3-2) and TRBJ1-2; D ambiguous. The CDR3 extends over 15 amino acids. The germline gives CDR1 LGHDT, CDR2 YNNKEL (reference sequence). Trimming took 1 base from V and 1 from J, leaving 10 bases between them. The CDR3 sequence: CASSQGATSNYGYTF. In DNA form, the CDR3 reads TGTGCCAGCAGCCAAGGGGCCACCAGTAACTATGGCTACACCTTC.